This entry features one T cell receptor (beta chain) sequence. No antigen is known for it. The CDR3 loop spans 17 amino acids. V was clipped by 4 bases and J by 8 bases, with 21 bases between them. CDR1 is LGHNA and CDR2 is YNFKEQ in the germline V gene. The record originates from a study of glioma-infiltrating T cells after dendritic cell vaccination. Study in general: Patients had newly diagnosed or recurrent glioblastoma and received dendritic cell vaccines.

The study, taken as a whole, reports: Only a small number of patients had complete blood and tumor samples. Longer survival after dendritic cell vaccination followed higher pretreatment TIL content.

The primer mix had 60 V beta and 13 J beta primers. Produced via immunoSEQ multiplex PCR; TCRdb's table is partial and in-frame only. The data show roughly 100,000 clones, with roughly 81% seen just once and approximately 12% held by the top ten. Sequenced here: blood, sampled before dendritic cell vaccination. The gene calls are TRBV4-2 and TRBJ1-6, with no clear D. This clonotype was obtained from a human donor with glioblastoma. CDR3 DNA: TGTGCCAGCAGCCCAGGCCCCGTAACCACGCCCGATTCACCCCTCCACTTT. Protein product: CASSPGPVTTPDSPLHF.